This is a list of T cell receptor beta chains from one sample in a study of T cells after yellow fever vaccination. TCRdb fed the 5' RACE reads into MiXCR, producing one record per CDR3 protein. Of hundreds of thousands of distinct CDR3 sequences listed, approximately 3.8% were seen once; the top ten hold around 22%. The source was PBMCs, collected on the day of the yellow fever booster vaccination. These receptors all stem from a man between 18 and 29 years old who received the YFV17D yellow fever vaccine. The CDR3 runs from the conserved cysteine through the conserved F or W. Each record gives: CDR3 protein, CDR3 DNA, J gene, clone size, D gene, V gene. A D gene is named only where the DNA matches it firmly. Clone size appears in some rows only: once, few, many, or a class for an expanded clone.

CASSYGGSGNTIYF	TGTGCCAGCAGTTACGGGGGGTCTGGAAACACCATATATTTT	TRBJ1-3	many	-	TRBV6-5
CAISLRGDTEAFF	TGTGCCATCAGTTTGCGGGGGGACACTGAAGCTTTCTTT	TRBJ1-1	few	-	TRBV10-3
CASSQRLDTEAFF	TGTGCCAGCAGCCAAAGATTAGACACTGAAGCTTTCTTT	TRBJ1-1	many	-	TRBV7-2
CASSWGQGTDTQYF	TGCGCCAGCAGCTGGGGACAGGGGACAGATACGCAGTATTTT	TRBJ2-3	many	TRBD1	TRBV5-1
CASSPLLRRGHNSPLHF	TGTGCCAGCTCACCACTTCTTCGCAGGGGGCATAATTCACCCCTCCACTTT	TRBJ1-6	-	TRBD1	TRBV18
CASSQDWKGSGELFF	TGTGCCAGCAGCCAAGATTGGAAGGGTTCCGGGGAGCTGTTTTTT	TRBJ2-2	-	-	TRBV4-2
CASSQGTGTGNSPLHF	TGTGCCAGCAGCCAAGGCACCGGGACAGGGAATTCACCCCTCCACTTT	TRBJ1-6	many	TRBD1	TRBV4-2
CASGTGSGGTGELFF	TGTGCTAGCGGTACAGGGTCTGGGGGAACCGGGGAGCTGTTTTTT	TRBJ2-2	few	-	TRBV12-5
CSARLGGALQETQYF	TGCAGTGCTAGGTTAGGTGGGGCCCTCCAAGAGACCCAGTACTTC	TRBJ2-5	few	-	TRBV20-1
CSVEVLAWGTGGLEQFF	TGCAGCGTTGAAGTGCTCGCCTGGGGGACAGGGGGGCTCGAGCAGTTCTTC	TRBJ2-1	many	TRBD1	TRBV29-1
CASSQGGGGAITEAFF	TGCGCCAGCAGCCAAGGTGGTGGGGGCGCGATCACTGAAGCTTTCTTT	TRBJ1-1	many	-	TRBV4-1
CASSFRDFKETQYF	TGCGCCAGCAGCTTTCGGGACTTCAAAGAGACCCAGTACTTC	TRBJ2-5	many	-	TRBV4-1
CSARGGQDGSGYTF	TGCAGTGCTAGGGGCGGACAGGACGGGAGCGGCTACACCTTC	TRBJ1-2	many	TRBD1	TRBV20-1
CSVPKDRGDSQPQHF	TGCAGCGTTCCCAAAGACAGGGGAGATAGTCAGCCCCAGCATTTT	TRBJ1-5	-	TRBD1	TRBV29-1
CASSYSPGTERDTQYF	TGTGCCAGCAGTTACTCGCCCGGGACCGAAAGAGATACGCAGTATTTT	TRBJ2-3	many	-	TRBV6-2/TRBV6-3
CSARGSPGTGDPNYGYTF	TGCAGTGCTAGAGGCTCACCCGGGACAGGGGACCCTAACTATGGCTACACCTTC	TRBJ1-2	few	TRBD1	TRBV20-1
CASSDLGVQETQYF	TGTGCCAGCAGTGACCTCGGGGTCCAAGAGACCCAGTACTTC	TRBJ2-5	many	-	TRBV25-1
CASSVTAGVNTEAFF	TGCGCCAGCAGCGTAACGGCAGGCGTGAACACTGAAGCTTTCTTT	TRBJ1-1	few	-	TRBV5-1
CASSYSTRGNEKLFF	TGTGCCAGCAGTTACTCTACAAGGGGTAATGAAAAACTGTTTTTT	TRBJ1-4	many	-	TRBV6-5
CASSLTSFRTDTQYF	TGTGCCAGCAGCCTCACTTCTTTTCGCACAGATACGCAGTATTTT	TRBJ2-3	few	-	TRBV7-3
CASSQDSGLAYEQYF	TGTGCCAGCAGCCAAGATTCAGGGCTTGCCTACGAGCAGTACTTC	TRBJ2-7	many	-	TRBV4-2
CASRRYGETQYF	TGTGCCAGCAGGCGGTATGGGGAGACCCAGTACTTC	TRBJ2-5	many	-	TRBV6-5
CASSLARVWETQYF	TGCGCCAGCAGCTTGGCCCGGGTTTGGGAGACCCAGTACTTC	TRBJ2-5	many	-	TRBV5-1
CASSFPRGSLKNTEAFF	TGCGCCAGCAGCTTTCCAAGGGGCAGCTTAAAGAACACTGAAGCTTTCTTT	TRBJ1-1	many	-	TRBV5-1
CASSLGLGAVYNEQFF	TGTGCCAGCAGCTTGGGTTTAGGGGCAGTTTACAATGAGCAGTTCTTC	TRBJ2-1	many	-	TRBV7-6
CASSKRGVSSQETQYF	TGTGCCAGCAGCAAACGGGGGGTATCCTCCCAAGAGACCCAGTACTTC	TRBJ2-5	-	-	TRBV21-1
CASSYGQRKTLNTEAFF	TGTGCCAGCAGTTATGGACAGCGAAAAACCCTGAACACTGAAGCTTTCTTT	TRBJ1-1	many	-	TRBV6-2/TRBV6-3